A selection of T cell receptor beta chains follows, all from one sample in a study of Ad26.COV2.S vaccination and SARS-CoV-2 variants. Here immunoSEQ multiplex PCR was the method, and the copy in TCRdb shows in-frame clones only, minus some. The sample contains 300,000 to 400,000 clones, 75% to 90% of which appear only once. The source material was peripheral blood, sampled in a trial of Ad26.COV2.S vaccine versus placebo. The receptor source for this set is a person aged 18-60 years who received the Ad26.COV2.S COVID-19 vaccine or a placebo. CDR3s include the opening cysteine and the closing phenylalanine or tryptophan. D genes are given only for firm matches. Size is omitted from some rows. Given values are once, few, many or a class for expanded clones.

.	TRBV27	.	TRBJ1-2	CASSFAPGYGYTF	TGTGCCAGCAGTTTCGCTCCGGGGTATGGCTACACCTTC
.	TRBV28	TRBD1	TRBJ1-2	CASSTDREPNYGYTF	TGTGCCAGCAGTACCGACAGGGAGCCCAACTATGGCTACACCTTC
once	TRBV4-1	TRBD2	TRBJ2-1	CASSQDHLADYNEQFF	TGCGCCAGCAGCCAAGATCACCTAGCGGATTACAATGAGCAGTTCTTC
.	TRBV4-2	TRBD1	TRBJ1-3	CASSQERQGGGNTIYF	TGTGCCAGCAGCCAAGAGCGACAGGGTGGGGGAAACACCATATATTTT
.	TRBV24-1	.	TRBJ1-1	CATSTGRGNTEAFF	TGTGCCACCAGTACCGGAAGGGGGAACACTGAAGCTTTCTTT
.	TRBV7-9	.	TRBJ2-3	CASSIADTQYF	TGTGCCAGCAGCATAGCAGATACGCAGTATTTT
.	TRBV11-2	.	TRBJ2-3	CASSFRDTQYF	TGTGCCAGCAGCTTCAGAGATACGCAGTATTTT
.	TRBV11-2	.	TRBJ1-4	CASSLVGTSFATNEKLFF	TGTGCCAGCAGCTTAGTGGGGACCTCCTTCGCAACTAATGAAAAACTGTTTTTT
.	TRBV29-1	.	TRBJ2-5	CSVVRLVQETQYF	TGCAGCGTTGTAAGACTTGTTCAAGAGACCCAGTACTTC
.	TRBV14	.	TRBJ1-2	CASSQEALPLGGYTF	TGTGCCAGCAGCCAAGAGGCCCTCCCACTTGGCGGCTACACCTTC
.	TRBV5-1	TRBD1	TRBJ2-7	CASSVTPGQGLYEQYF	TGCGCCAGCAGCGTAACTCCGGGACAGGGGCTCTACGAGCAGTACTTC
.	TRBV15	.	TRBJ1-6	CATSRLYSPLHF	TGTGCCACCAGCAGACTTTATTCACCCCTCCACTTT
.	TRBV5-1	TRBD1	TRBJ1-1	CASSRLGQLAEAFF	TGCGCCAGCAGCCGCCTGGGACAGCTGGCTGAAGCTTTCTTT
.	TRBV6-5	.	TRBJ1-2	CASRPGGNYGYTF	TGTGCCAGCCGGCCCGGGGGGAACTATGGCTACACCTTC
.	TRBV6-6	TRBD1	TRBJ1-1	CASSYFGQGGTEAFF	TGTGCCAGCAGTTATTTCGGACAGGGAGGGACTGAAGCTTTCTTT
.	TRBV15	.	TRBJ2-7	CATSRDFTTASSYEQYF	TGTGCCACCAGCAGAGATTTTACCACCGCGAGCTCCTACGAGCAGTACTTC
.	TRBV28	.	TRBJ1-6	CASSWTSSYNSPLHF	TGTGCCAGCAGTTGGACTAGCTCCTATAATTCACCCCTCCACTTT
few	TRBV19	.	TRBJ2-2	CASSIQQGLSGELFF	TGTGCCAGTAGTATTCAGCAGGGTCTCAGCGGGGAGCTGTTTTTT
few	TRBV18	TRBD1	TRBJ1-2	CASSSGGNYGYTF	TGTGCCAGCTCATCAGGGGGGAACTATGGCTACACCTTC
once	TRBV1	.	TRBJ2-6	CTSSLGMGPGDFVLTF	TGCACCAGCAGCTTAGGGATGGGGCCAGGCGATTTCGTCCTGACTTTC
.	TRBV3-1/TRBV3-2	.	TRBJ1-4	CASSRYTSTNEKLFF	TGTGCCAGCAGCCGTTACACATCAACTAATGAAAAACTGTTTTTT
.	TRBV27	.	TRBJ2-7	CASREVSTGSYEQYF	TGTGCCAGCAGAGAGGTGAGTACAGGGTCCTACGAGCAGTACTTC
.	TRBV30	.	TRBJ1-1	CAWRKNGNTEAFF	TGTGCCTGGAGAAAAAACGGGAACACTGAAGCTTTCTTT
.	TRBV3-1/TRBV3-2	.	TRBJ2-1	CASSQSSYNEQFF	TGTGCCAGCAGCCAATCTAGTTACAATGAGCAGTTCTTC
.	TRBV7-2	.	TRBJ2-2	CASTDRAGELFF	TGTGCCAGCACTGACCGGGCCGGGGAGCTGTTTTTT
.	TRBV11-3	.	TRBJ2-7	CASSMDNSYEQYF	TGTGCCAGCAGCATGGACAACTCCTACGAGCAGTACTTC
.	TRBV13	TRBD2	TRBJ2-2	CASSPQGLAGNTGELFF	TGTGCCAGCAGCCCTCAAGGACTAGCGGGGAACACCGGGGAGCTGTTTTTT
.	TRBV20-1	.	TRBJ2-5	CSGQLQETQYF	TGCAGTGGACAGCTCCAAGAGACCCAGTACTTC
few	TRBV7-2	.	TRBJ2-7	CASSLLGDSHEQYF	TGTGCCAGCAGCTTACTAGGGGATTCCCACGAGCAGTACTTC
.	TRBV19	.	TRBJ1-5	CASSQIGAYSNQPQHF	TGTGCCAGTAGTCAGATAGGGGCCTATAGCAATCAGCCCCAGCATTTT
few	TRBV3-1/TRBV3-2	.	TRBJ1-2	CASSPTSGYGYTF	TGTGCCAGCAGCCCGACTTCTGGCTATGGCTACACCTTC
.	TRBV7-2	TRBD1	TRBJ1-6	CASSLGVGTGGNSPLHF	TGTGCCAGCAGCTTAGGGGTAGGGACAGGGGGTAATTCACCCCTCCACTTT
.	TRBV20-1	TRBD2	TRBJ2-7	CSASRRLAGSSSYEQYF	TGCAGTGCTAGTCGAAGACTAGCGGGTTCGAGCTCCTACGAGCAGTACTTC
.	TRBV3-1/TRBV3-2	.	TRBJ2-1	CASGRLPTGSYNEQFF	TGTGCCAGCGGTAGACTCCCGACGGGGTCCTACAATGAGCAGTTCTTC
.	TRBV6-5	.	TRBJ1-1	CASSYSVKNTEAFF	TGTGCCAGCAGTTACTCGGTCAAGAACACTGAAGCTTTCTTT
.	TRBV28	.	TRBJ1-1	CASAGGTEAFF	TGTGCCAGCGCTGGGGGCACTGAAGCTTTCTTT
once	TRBV28	TRBD1	TRBJ1-5	CASSPSGQSNQPQHF	TGTGCCAGCAGTCCCTCGGGACAGAGCAATCAGCCCCAGCATTTT
.	TRBV19	.	TRBJ2-4	CASNWGPIQYF	TGTGCCAGTAACTGGGGACCCATTCAGTACTTC
.	TRBV7-9	.	TRBJ2-6	CASSFPGSGANVLTF	TGTGCCAGCAGCTTCCCAGGCTCTGGGGCCAACGTCCTGACTTTC
.	TRBV24-1	.	TRBJ2-5	CATSDRRGETQYF	TGTGCCACCAGTGATCGCAGGGGAGAGACCCAGTACTTC
.	TRBV28	.	TRBJ1-2	CASSWVGQGNYGYTF	TGTGCCAGCAGCTGGGTGGGGCAGGGGAACTATGGCTACACCTTC
once	TRBV9	.	TRBJ2-5	CASSVGWGAETQYF	TGTGCCAGCAGCGTAGGGTGGGGGGCCGAGACCCAGTACTTC
.	TRBV2	.	TRBJ2-1	CASNNRDSSSYNEQFF	TGTGCCAGCAACAACAGGGATTCGAGTTCCTACAATGAGCAGTTCTTC
.	TRBV4-1	.	TRBJ1-2	CASSQAGFGSYGYTF	TGCGCCAGCAGCCAAGCAGGGTTTGGGTCCTATGGCTACACCTTC